These 2 T cell receptor beta chains share one sample of origin, sequenced in a study of response to subunit inactivated influenza vaccine. TCRdb ran MiXCR on the RT-PCR reads and lists one entry per CDR3 protein. The sample lists 710,000 or so distinct CDR3 sequences, roughly 14% occurring once. The material sequenced was PBMCs from blood, taken 11 to 12 days after vaccination. These receptors originate from a man over 45 who received an inactivated influenza vaccine.

The chain combines TRBV18 with TRBJ1-2; D is uncertain. Germline values: CDR1 KGHSH, CDR2 LQKENI. The CDR3 is 15 amino acids. With 2 bases removed from V and 7 bases from J, the gap between germline ends came to 17 bases. CDR3 DNA: TGTGCCAGCTCACCATTTAACGCGGGTGACGGTGGCTACACCTTC. Its protein is CASSPFNAGDGGYTF.

This clonotype has at least ten counts. This chain joins TRBV11-2 and TRBJ2-3; possibly TRBD1 for D (6 bases). Germline V gene lookup returns CDR1 SGHAT and CDR2 FQNNGV. The CDR3 is 16 amino acids. Trimming removed 1 base from V and 4 bases from J, with 15 bases in between. The CDR3 loop is CASSLVNRAFADTQYF. The CDR3, as DNA: TGTGCCAGCAGCTTAGTTAACAGGGCGTTCGCAGATACGCAGTATTTT.